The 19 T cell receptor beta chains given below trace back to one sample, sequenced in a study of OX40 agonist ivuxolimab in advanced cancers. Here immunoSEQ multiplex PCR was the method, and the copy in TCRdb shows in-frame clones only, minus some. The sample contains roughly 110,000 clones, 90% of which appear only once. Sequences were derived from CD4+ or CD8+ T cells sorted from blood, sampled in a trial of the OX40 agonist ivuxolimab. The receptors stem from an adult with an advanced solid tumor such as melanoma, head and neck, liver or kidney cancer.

Here the CDR3 reads CAWSEGVSYNSPLHF. CDR3 sequence (DNA): TGTGCCTGGAGTGAGGGGGTCAGCTATAATTCACCCCTCCACTTT. The gene calls are TRBV30 and TRBJ1-6, with D possibly TRBD1 on 6 matching bases. The length of the CDR3 is 15 residues. Germline V gene sequence: CDR1 GTSNPN, CDR2 SVGIG (reference sequence). Trimming removed 1 base at V and 3 bases at J, with 10 bases between. The full variable domain, its missing parts supplied by reference TRBV30 and TRBJ1-6, is SQTIHQWPATLVQPVGSPLSLECTVEGTSNPNLYWYRQAAGRGLQLLFYSVGIGQISSEVPQNLSASRPQDRQFILSSKKLLLSDSGFYLCAWSEGVSYNSPLHFGNGTRLTVT.

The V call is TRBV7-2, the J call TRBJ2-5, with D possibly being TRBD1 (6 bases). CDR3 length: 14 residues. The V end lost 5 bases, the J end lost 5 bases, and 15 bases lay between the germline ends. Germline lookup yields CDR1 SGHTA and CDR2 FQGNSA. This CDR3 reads CASSHGQGLETQYF. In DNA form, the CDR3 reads TGTGCCAGCAGCCATGGGCAGGGGTTGGAGACCCAGTACTTC.

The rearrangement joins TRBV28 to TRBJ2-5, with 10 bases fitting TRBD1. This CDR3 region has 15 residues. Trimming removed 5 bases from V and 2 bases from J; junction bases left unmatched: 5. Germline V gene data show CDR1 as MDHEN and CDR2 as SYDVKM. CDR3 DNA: TGTGCCAGCAGTATTCCGGGACAGGGGCAAGAGACCCAGTACTTC. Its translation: CASSIPGQGQETQYF.

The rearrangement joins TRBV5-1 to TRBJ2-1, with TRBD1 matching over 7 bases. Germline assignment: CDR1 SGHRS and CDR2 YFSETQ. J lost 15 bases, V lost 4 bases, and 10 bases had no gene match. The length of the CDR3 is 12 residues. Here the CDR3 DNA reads TGCGCCAGCAGCCAATCACCGGGACAGCCGTTCTTC. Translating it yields CASSQSPGQPFF.

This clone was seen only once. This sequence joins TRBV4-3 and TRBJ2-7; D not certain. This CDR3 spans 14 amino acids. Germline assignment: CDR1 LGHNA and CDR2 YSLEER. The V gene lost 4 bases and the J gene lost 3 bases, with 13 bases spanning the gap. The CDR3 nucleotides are TGCGCCAGCAGCCCCACAACGGACGGCTACGAGCAGTACTTC. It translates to CASSPTTDGYEQYF.

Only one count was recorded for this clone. CDR3: CASSLGLPSSYNEQFF. The CDR3 DNA sequence: TGTGCCAGCAGCTTAGGACTTCCAAGCTCCTACAATGAGCAGTTCTTC. The chain recombines TRBV5-4 with TRBJ2-1; tentative D call: TRBD2 (5 bases). The CDR3 extends over 16 amino acids. Germline CDR1 SGHNT, CDR2 YYREEE (reference sequence). V was shortened by 2 bases and J by 0 bases, with 12 bases between the two germline ends.

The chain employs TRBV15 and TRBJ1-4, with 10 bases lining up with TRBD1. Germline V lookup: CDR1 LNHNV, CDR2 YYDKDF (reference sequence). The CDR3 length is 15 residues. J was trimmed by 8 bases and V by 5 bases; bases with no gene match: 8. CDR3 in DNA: TGTGCCACCAGCGACCAGGACAGGGGGAGGGAAAAACTGTTTTTT. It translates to CATSDQDRGREKLFF.

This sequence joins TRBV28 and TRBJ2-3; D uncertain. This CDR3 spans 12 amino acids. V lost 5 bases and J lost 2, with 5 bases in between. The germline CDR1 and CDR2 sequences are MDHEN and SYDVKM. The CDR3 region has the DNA TGTGCCAGCAGTCTCCTCACAGATACGCAGTATTTT. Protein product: CASSLLTDTQYF.

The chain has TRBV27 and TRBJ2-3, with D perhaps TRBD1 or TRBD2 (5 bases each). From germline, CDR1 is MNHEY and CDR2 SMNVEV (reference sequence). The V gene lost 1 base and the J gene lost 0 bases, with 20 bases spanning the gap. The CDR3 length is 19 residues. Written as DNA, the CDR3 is TGTGCCAGCAGTTTATATGGGACCCCCGATAAAATTAGCACAGATACGCAGTATTTT. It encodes CASSLYGTPDKISTDTQYF.

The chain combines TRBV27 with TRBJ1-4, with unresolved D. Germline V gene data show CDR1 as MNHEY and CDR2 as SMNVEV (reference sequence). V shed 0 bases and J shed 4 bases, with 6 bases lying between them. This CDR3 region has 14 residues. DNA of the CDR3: TGTGCCAGCAGTTTATCAGGGCGTAATGAAAAACTGTTTTTT. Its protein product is CASSLSGRNEKLFF.

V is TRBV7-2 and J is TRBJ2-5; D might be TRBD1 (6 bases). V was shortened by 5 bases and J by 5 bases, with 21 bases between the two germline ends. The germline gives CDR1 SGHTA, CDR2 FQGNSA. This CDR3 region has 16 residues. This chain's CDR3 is CASSPLTGTGLETQYF. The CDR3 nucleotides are TGTGCCAGCAGCCCGCTTACGGGAACAGGGCTGGAGACCCAGTACTTC.

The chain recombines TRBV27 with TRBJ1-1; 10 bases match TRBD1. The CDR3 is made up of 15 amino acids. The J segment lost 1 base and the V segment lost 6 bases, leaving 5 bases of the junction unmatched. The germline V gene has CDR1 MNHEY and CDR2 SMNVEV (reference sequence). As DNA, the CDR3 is TGTGCCAGCAGCCCCGGGACAGGGGCGAACACTGAAGCTTTCTTT. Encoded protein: CASSPGTGANTEAFF.

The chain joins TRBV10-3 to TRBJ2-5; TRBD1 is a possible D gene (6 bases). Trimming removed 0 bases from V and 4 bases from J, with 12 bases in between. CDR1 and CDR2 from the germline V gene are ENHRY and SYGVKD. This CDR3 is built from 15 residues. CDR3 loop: CAISESEGERETQYF. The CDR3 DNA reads TGTGCCATCAGTGAGTCAGAGGGGGAGAGAGAGACCCAGTACTTC.

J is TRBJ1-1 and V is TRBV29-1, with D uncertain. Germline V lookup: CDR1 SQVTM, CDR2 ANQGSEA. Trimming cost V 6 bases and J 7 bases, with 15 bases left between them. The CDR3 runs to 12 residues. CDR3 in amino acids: CSVAGRAYEAFF. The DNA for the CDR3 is TGCAGCGTCGCCGGACGGGCTTATGAAGCTTTCTTT.

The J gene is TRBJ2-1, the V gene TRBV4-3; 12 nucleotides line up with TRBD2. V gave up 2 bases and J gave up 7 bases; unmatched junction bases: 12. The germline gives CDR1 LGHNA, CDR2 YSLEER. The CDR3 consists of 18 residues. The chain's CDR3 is CASSQSLAGGSWSNEQFF. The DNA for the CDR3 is TGCGCCAGCAGCCAATCACTAGCGGGGGGAAGTTGGTCGAATGAGCAGTTCTTC.

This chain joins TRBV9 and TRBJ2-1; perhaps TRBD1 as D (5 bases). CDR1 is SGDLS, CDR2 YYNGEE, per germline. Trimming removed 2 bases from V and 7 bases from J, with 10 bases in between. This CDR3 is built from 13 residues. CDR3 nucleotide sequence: TGTGCCAGCAGCGTCGCAGGGTCGAATGAGCAGTTCTTC. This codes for CASSVAGSNEQFF.

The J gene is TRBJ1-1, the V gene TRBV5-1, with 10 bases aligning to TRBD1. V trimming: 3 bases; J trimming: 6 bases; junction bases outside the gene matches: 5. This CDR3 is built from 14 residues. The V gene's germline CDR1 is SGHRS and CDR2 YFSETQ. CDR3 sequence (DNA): TGCGCCAGCAGCTCGGGACAGGGGCGCGCTGAAGCTTTCTTT. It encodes CASSSGQGRAEAFF.

Here the CDR3 DNA reads TGTGCCGCACGCCCCCCCCCGGGACAGGGAAGCACAGATACGCAGTATTTT. Amino acids: CAARPPPGQGSTDTQYF. The gene calls are TRBV25-1 and TRBJ2-3; 9 nucleotides line up with TRBD1. Germline loops: CDR1 MGHDK, CDR2 SYGVNS. The V and J ends lost 11 bases and 0 bases, in that order; junction bases with no gene match: 15. This CDR3 spans 17 amino acids.

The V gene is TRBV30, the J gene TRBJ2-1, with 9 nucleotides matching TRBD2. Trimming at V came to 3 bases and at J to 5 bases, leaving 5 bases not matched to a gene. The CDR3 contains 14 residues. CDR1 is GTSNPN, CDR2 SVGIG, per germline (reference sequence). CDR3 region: CAWRGTSTHNEQFF. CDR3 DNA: TGTGCCTGGAGAGGGACTAGCACACACAATGAGCAGTTCTTC.